The clone carrying this TCR beta chain has a single count. What it binds is not known. Clones were read by immunoSEQ multiplex PCR, and TCRdb kept only the in-frame ones, dropping some. The table includes 65,000 to 90,000 clones, 85% to 95% detected once. The data stem from a study of cytomegalovirus exposure and HLA in healthy donors. Across the whole study: The approximately 120 validation repertoires were reported in a later analysis to have been generated on the same platform as the approximately 700 first-cohort repertoires. Whole-study results and caveats: Many donors carried some public TCRs, although rarity characterized most TCR sequences. Specificity of a few CMV-associated chains for CMV antigens was verified in vitro. The tendency of first-cohort TCR clusters to co-occur in the 110 or so validation repertoires emerged from a later analysis.

The CDR3 length is 13 residues. Germline trimming cut 4 bases from V and 5 bases from J; bases unmatched to any gene: 5. From germline, CDR1 is GTSNPN and CDR2 SVGIG (reference sequence). This TCR derives from a man aged 18 to 35 in good health and CMV-seronegative. Material: PBMCs. V gene TRBV30 combines with J gene TRBJ2-1; 7 nucleotides line up with TRBD2. The DNA for the CDR3 is TGTGCCTGGACGGCTAGCGGCAACAATGAGCAGTTCTTC. Amino acids: CAWTASGNNEQFF.